The clone carrying this TCR beta chain was detected only once. There are 14 residues in the CDR3. The J segment lost 0 bases and the V segment lost 9 bases, leaving 5 bases of the junction unmatched. The germline V gene encodes CDR1 LNHDA and CDR2 SQIVND (reference sequence). The data stem from a study of technical replicates of blood from a handful of donors. The method was immunoSEQ multiplex PCR; TCRdb's version includes in-frame clones alone and lacks a portion of them. The sample has about 97,000 clones; approximately 95% are singletons. Sequencing was done on a sample of T cells isolated from PBMCs. This TCR was recovered from a human donor in good health. This rearrangement joins TRBV19 to TRBJ1-5, with 7 nucleotides matching TRBD1. In nucleotides, the CDR3 is TGTGCCAGCTGGGACAGACATAGCAATCAGCCCCAGCATTTT. Its translation: CASWDRHSNQPQHF.